This TCR beta chain is from a study of blood T cell repertoires in COVID-19. Original data processing: Estimated nucleated cell counts came from reference gene primer amplification. The data were produced by immunoSEQ multiplex PCR, yet TCRdb's version contains in-frame clones alone and is incomplete. The V and J calls and clone size are taken from that table; D and trimming were inferred from the DNA. The repertoire holds approximately 72,000 clones, with less than 90% as singletons. V lost 7 bases, J lost 11 bases, and 15 bases lay in between. Germline V gene data show CDR1 as MNHEY and CDR2 as SVGAGI. The CDR3 consists of 13 residues.

Sequenced sample: peripheral blood. The genes are TRBV6-5 and TRBJ1-6, with TRBD1 as a possible D gene (5 bases). The receptor comes from a woman of 80 years or more with acute or convalescent COVID-19. This CDR3 is CASTTGLLAPLHF. DNA of the CDR3: TGTGCCAGCACTACGGGACTTTTGGCACCCCTCCACTTT.